These 10 T cell receptor beta chains were sequenced from one sample in a study of regulatory dendritic cells for organ transplantation (dated by TCRdb to 2017 to 2019). These TCRs' antigens remain unknown. Library creation used the immunoSEQ multiplex PCR assay. TCRdb re-hosts the immuneACCESS table, in-frame sequences only. Its copies lack some clones; in the studies checked, an unresolved V gene accounts for under half of them, and the cause for the rest is not known. The sample profile shows under 15,000 clones; 74% of them were found once. The ten largest clonotypes hold 0.63% of the sample. Sorted T cell subsets were CFSE-labeled and co-cultured for five to six days with allogeneic regulatory or mature dendritic cells at a 1:10 DC:T ratio. The sequenced sample consisted of naive CD4+ T cells from blood cultured with regulatory dendritic cells. The sample's cell subset or site, from its label and the paper: CD45RA+ naive T cells. All receptors derive from a human donor in good health.

The CDR3 reads CASSLPRVAYYGYTF. CDR3 in DNA: TGTGCCAGCAGCTTACCCAGGGTGGCTTACTATGGCTACACCTTC. The V and J genes are TRBV5-4 and TRBJ1-2, with a tentative D call TRBD1 (5 bases). There are 15 residues in the CDR3. Germline lookup yields CDR1 SGHNT and CDR2 YYREEE (reference sequence). V gave up 2 bases and J gave up 3 bases, with 14 bases separating them.

The chain uses TRBV29-1 and TRBJ1-1, with 7 bases aligning to TRBD1. Germline CDR1 is SQVTM and CDR2 is ANQGSEA. This CDR3 region has 13 residues. V was clipped by 7 bases and J by 4 bases; unmatched bases: 9. In DNA form, the CDR3 reads TGCAGCGGGGGAGACAGGGCGGGCACTGAAGCTTTCTTT. This gives the protein CSGGDRAGTEAFF.

The table lists this clone with a few counts. The V and J genes are TRBV5-1 and TRBJ2-7; the match to TRBD1 covers 7 bases. CDR3 length: 15 amino acids. Per germline, CDR1 SGHRS and CDR2 YFSETQ. V gave up 4 bases and J gave up 6 bases; unmatched junction bases: 13. CDR3 in DNA: TGCGCCAGCAGCGGAAACCCGGGACAGCGAGGCGAGCAGTACTTC. Translation: CASSGNPGQRGEQYF.

The sample holds a few counts of this clone. The rearrangement uses TRBV5-1 and TRBJ2-2; perhaps TRBD2 as D (7 bases). V dropped 7 bases and J dropped 3 bases, with 13 bases sitting between them. The CDR3 is 14 amino acids. Germline V gene sequence: CDR1 SGHRS, CDR2 YFSETQ. CDR3 in amino acids: CASSEGGDTGELFF. The CDR3 region has the DNA TGCGCCAGCTCTGAGGGGGGGGACACCGGGGAGCTGTTTTTT.

This chain uses TRBV27 with TRBJ2-7, with D unresolved. Trimming stripped 8 bases from V and 3 bases from J, with 11 bases between. CDR3 length: 12 residues. From germline, CDR1 is MNHEY and CDR2 SMNVEV (reference sequence). CDR3 protein: CASSRNFYEQYF. In DNA, the CDR3 is TGTGCCAGCTCTAGAAATTTCTACGAGCAGTACTTC.

The chain has TRBV5-4 and TRBJ1-3, with a weak D call TRBD1 (5 bases). V was trimmed by 0 bases and J by 0 bases, leaving 13 bases between them. The CDR3 spans 17 residues. Germline V gene lookup returns CDR1 SGHNT and CDR2 YYREEE (reference sequence). CDR3 sequence: CASSLGSGGNSGNTIYF. Here the CDR3 DNA reads TGTGCCAGCAGCTTGGGGAGCGGGGGTAACTCTGGAAACACCATATATTTT.

The chain combines TRBV7-2 with TRBJ2-2, with TRBD2 as a possible D gene (5 bases). The CDR3 is 16 residues long. Trimming removed 10 bases from V and 1 base from J, with 19 bases in between. Germline values: CDR1 SGHTA, CDR2 FQGNSA. CDR3 nucleotide sequence: TGTGCCATCGGGTGGGTGGCTAGCCTGAACACCGGGGAGCTGTTTTTT. Protein product: CAIGWVASLNTGELFF.

V usage is TRBV18 and J usage is TRBJ2-5; no definite D call. V was clipped by 8 bases and J by 1 base, with 11 bases between them. The germline V gene encodes CDR1 KGHSH and CDR2 LQKENI. The CDR3 spans 13 residues. CDR3 in DNA: TGTGCCAGCGTCCATTATAGCCAAGAGACCCAGTACTTC. Its translation: CASVHYSQETQYF. The full variable domain, its missing parts supplied by reference TRBV18 and TRBJ2-5, is NAGVMQNPRHLVRRRGQEARLRCSPMKGHSHVYWYRQLPEEGLKFMVYLQKENIIDESGMPKERFSAEFPKEGPSILRIQQVVRGDSAAYFCASVHYSQETQYFGPGTRLLVL.

V and J are TRBV5-1 and TRBJ2-7, with D perhaps TRBD1 (5 bases). This CDR3 has 18 residues. Trimming removed 2 bases from V and 3 bases from J, with 24 bases in between. CDR1 SGHRS and CDR2 YFSETQ come from the germline V gene. CDR3 in DNA: TGCGCCAGCAGCTTCAGGGAATCGTCTCGCAATCGAATCTACGAGCAGTACTTC. Amino acid sequence: CASSFRESSRNRIYEQYF.

This CDR3 reads CASSREGADTEAFF. CDR3 coding DNA: TGTGCCAGCAGCCGGGAGGGGGCGGACACTGAAGCTTTCTTT. The chain employs TRBV11-3 and TRBJ1-1, with 7 nucleotides matching TRBD1. CDR1 and CDR2 from the germline V gene are SGHNT and YENEEA. With V trimmed by 5 bases and J by 3 bases, 6 bases remained unmatched. This CDR3 comprises 14 residues.